The 28 T cell receptor delta chains presented below share a single source sample, sequenced in a study of gamma-delta T cells after stem cell transplantation. TCRdb called clones from the RT-PCR reads again using CATT. This table has more than 2,000 delta-chain clones, 2.5% to 3% appearing once. The sequenced sample was gamma-delta T cells. The receptors shown here come from a human donor. It is not recorded whose cells these are; they may come from a transplant donor.

The V gene is TRDV2, the J gene TRDJ1; the match to TRDD3 covers 7 bases. The CDR3 runs 19 residues. From germline, CDR1 is GEAIGNYY and CDR2 EKD. V shed 3 bases, J shed 1 base, and the junction held 19 bases outside the gene matches. In nucleotides, the CDR3 is TGTGCCTGTGACCCAGTACTGGGGTTTACCGGGGTGGCCACCGATAAACTCATCTTT. It codes for CACDPVLGFTGVATDKLIF.

Regarding this clone: The protein held in TCRdb is that of a much larger clone and does not match this DNA's translation at residue 6, likely because of a read error; the protein shown is translated from the DNA. This chain connects TRDV1 to TRDJ1, with 9 bases aligning to TRDD3. Germline CDR1 is TSWWSYY and CDR2 is QGS. The V segment lost 4 bases and the J segment 2 bases; nucleotides outside the gene matches: 14. The CDR3 is made up of 18 amino acids. This CDR3 reads CALGASPLVLGETDKLIF. The CDR3 nucleotides read TGTGCTCTTGGGGCCTCCCCATTAGTACTGGGGGAGACCGATAAACTCATCTTT.

This clone is large by share. V usage is TRDV2 and J usage is TRDJ1; 10 positions agree with TRDD3. Germline loops: CDR1 GEAIGNYY, CDR2 EKD. V trimming: 0 bases; J trimming: 3 bases; junction bases outside the gene matches: 9. The CDR3 loop spans 17 amino acids. The CDR3 bases are TGTGCCTGTGACACCGTTGTCGGGGGATACGCCTCCGATAAACTCATCTTT. This translates into CACDTVVGGYASDKLIF.

This clone qualifies as large. Other nucleotide sequences from this sample produce the same CDR3. The chain combines TRDV2 with TRDJ1; the match to TRDD3 covers 8 bases. After removal of 0 bases from V and 2 bases from J, the junction contained 10 bases not matched to a gene. This CDR3 spans 17 amino acids. Germline CDR1 is GEAIGNYY and CDR2 is EKD. The CDR3 nucleotides are TGTGCCTGTGACACCGTCTCATCTGGGGGACCGACCGATAAACTCATCTTT. As protein: CACDTVSSGGPTDKLIF.

Regarding this clone: The protein TCRdb gives is from a much larger clone and does not agree with this DNA's translation at residue 4, likely a read error; the protein shown here comes from the DNA. This chain uses TRDV2 with TRDJ1, with TRDD3 as a possible D gene (5 bases). Germline loops: CDR1 GEAIGNYY, CDR2 EKD. The CDR3 spans 18 residues. The CDR3 sequence: CACVTVARTGSDTDKLIF. In DNA, the CDR3 is TGTGCCTGTGTCACCGTGGCTCGAACGGGGAGCGACACCGATAAACTCATCTTT.

This clone has more than one count but fewer than ten. The sample has other DNA sequences that encode this CDR3 too. CDR3 region: CACDPASTGGFRKLIF. In DNA, the CDR3 is TGTGCCTGTGACCCAGCGAGTACTGGGGGATTTCGAAAACTCATCTTT. The gene calls are TRDV2 and TRDJ1; 10 positions match TRDD3. V was pared by 3 bases and J by 8 bases, with 14 bases of the junction left unmatched. The germline gives CDR1 GEAIGNYY, CDR2 EKD. The CDR3 contains 16 residues.

To note about this clone: This could be a read error, since a much larger clone is one nucleotide away. The V gene is TRDV2, the J gene TRDJ1, with D tentatively TRDD3 (6 bases). CDR1 and CDR2 from the germline V gene are GEAIGNYY and EKD. The CDR3 is 24 amino acids. CDR3 amino acids: CAYDTVSSNDPGDPLNYYTDKLIF. The CDR3 DNA is TGTGCCTATGACACCGTTTCCTCTAATGATCCTGGGGATCCACTCAACTACTACACCGATAAACTCATCTTT.

This clone has a handful of counts. The J gene is TRDJ1, the V gene TRDV2; D perhaps matches TRDD2 (5 bases). The V end lost 0 bases, the J end lost 2 bases, and 21 bases lay between the germline ends. CDR1 and CDR2 (germline): GEAIGNYY, EKD. The CDR3 is 18 residues long. The CDR3 DNA follows: TGTGCCTGTGACACCCTACCCACTTCCCTCAGCCATACCGATAAACTCATCTTT. Amino acids: CACDTLPTSLSHTDKLIF.

This clone is labeled as large. The same CDR3 can be traced to other DNA sequences in this sample. This chain uses TRDV2 with TRDJ1, with D maybe TRDD3 (5 bases). The ends were cut back, 3 bases at V and 1 base at J, with 20 bases in the middle. This CDR3 region has 17 residues. Germline CDR1 and CDR2: GEAIGNYY and EKD. In DNA, the CDR3 is TGTGCCTGTGACCCTATACGGGGCCAAGGCCGCACCGATAAACTCATCTTT. This codes for CACDPIRGQGRTDKLIF.

The table lists this clone with a few counts. V gene TRDV2 combines with J gene TRDJ1; 11 bases align to TRDD3. Trimming took 2 bases from V and 2 from J; bases not matched to a gene: 15. Germline loops: CDR1 GEAIGNYY, CDR2 EKD. The CDR3 sequence is 19 residues long. The CDR3 DNA reads TGTGCCTGTGACATGGTGGCTCCCCTGGGGGATACAAAGACCGATAAACTCATCTTT. It specifies CACDMVAPLGDTKTDKLIF.

As concerns this clone: Since a much larger clone is just one base distant, this may be a read error. The J gene is TRDJ1, the V gene TRDV2; 9 bases fit TRDD3. The CDR3 sequence is 15 residues long. The germline V gene has CDR1 GEAIGNYY and CDR2 EKD. As DNA, the CDR3 is TGTGCCTATGACTTACTGGGGGAGCACACCGATAAACTCATCTTT. This translates into CAYDLLGEHTDKLIF.

The V gene is TRDV2, the J gene TRDJ3; TRDD3 agrees at 11 bases. CDR1 and CDR2 (germline): GEAIGNYY, EKD. The V and J ends lost 0 bases and 2 bases, in that order; junction bases with no gene match: 11. The CDR3 length is 21 residues. The CDR3 sequence is CACDTTMGDTRYTWDTRQMFF. In DNA form, the CDR3 reads TGTGCCTGTGACACCACGATGGGGGATACGCGTTATACCTGGGACACCCGACAGATGTTTTTC.

There are a few counts of this clone. A far more abundant clone sits one base away, making this likely a read error. This chain connects TRDV2 to TRDJ1; 7 bases align to TRDD3. Trimming cost V 5 bases and J 0 bases; bases outside gene matches: 17. This CDR3 comprises 18 residues. Looked up from germline, CDR1 is GEAIGNYY and CDR2 is EKD. The CDR3 DNA reads as TGTGCCTGTGGCAGCGTAGCTTTTGGGGGACCAGACACCGATAAACTCATCTTT. This gives the protein CACGSVAFGGPDTDKLIF.

With respect to this clone: A read error may explain this, as a much larger clone is one base away. The CDR3 DNA reads TGTGCCTGTGACACAGTCCAACTGGGGGATACGTCTCTTTACACCGATAAACCCATCTTT. Residues: CACDTVQLGDTSLYTDKPIF. The chain recombines TRDV2 with TRDJ1; 13 bases are a match to TRDD3. Looked up from germline, CDR1 is GEAIGNYY and CDR2 is EKD. The CDR3 sequence is 20 residues long.

This clone has a handful of counts. CDR3 residues: CACDSVSTGGSLGDKLIF. Here the CDR3 DNA reads TGTGCCTGTGACTCCGTAAGCACTGGGGGATCCCTGGGCGATAAACTCATCTTT. The chain joins TRDV2 to TRDJ1; 10 bases are shared with TRDD3. CDR3 length: 18 amino acids. Germline V gene lookup returns CDR1 GEAIGNYY and CDR2 EKD. The V gene end was trimmed by 3 bases and the J gene end by 4 bases; junction bases not matched to a gene: 16.

There are a few counts of this clone. The chain combines TRDV2 with TRDJ1, with 11 bases that match TRDD3. The CDR3 spans 17 residues. The germline CDR1 and CDR2 sequences are GEAIGNYY and EKD. Trimming cost V 0 bases and J 0 bases; bases outside gene matches: 5. This CDR3 reads CACDTLGDTRDTDKLIF. The CDR3 coding sequence is TGTGCCTGTGACACCCTGGGGGATACTCGGGACACCGATAAACTCATCTTT.

Regarding this clone: The translation of this DNA and the TCRdb protein of a much larger clone differ at residue 6, probably owing to a read error; the protein shown here is translated from the DNA. The chain couples TRDV2 to TRDJ1; 12 bases are a match to TRDD3. Trimming at V came to 3 bases and at J to 2 bases, leaving 15 bases not matched to a gene. Germline V lookup: CDR1 GEAIGNYY, CDR2 EKD. There are 19 residues in the CDR3. This chain's CDR3 is CACDGPPLTGGYKTDKLIF. The CDR3, as DNA: TGTGCCTGTGACGGCCCTCCTCTTACTGGGGGATACAAGACCGATAAACTCATCTTT.

A note on this clone: The protein given by TCRdb reflects a much larger clone and differs at residue 12 from this DNA's translation, likely from a read error; the protein shown is the DNA's translation. J is TRDJ1 and V is TRDV2; no reliable D call. The length of the CDR3 is 14 residues. The germline gives CDR1 GEAIGNYY, CDR2 EKD. CDR3 sequence (DNA): TGTGCCTGTGACACAATAATGAACACCGATAAACCCATCTTT. Its translation: CACDTIMNTDKPIF.

This clone was observed a few times. A much larger clone sits a single nucleotide away, making a read error possible. This chain links TRDV2 with TRDJ1, with 10 bases fitting TRDD3. The CDR3 loop spans 16 amino acids. J gave up 4 bases and V 2 bases, and 9 bases lay outside the gene matches. Germline values: CDR1 GEAIGNYY, CDR2 EKD. DNA of the CDR3: TGTGCCTGTGACAGACTGGGGGATGACGGAGACGATAAACTCATCTTT. Amino acid sequence: CACDRLGDDGDDKLIF.

V usage is TRDV2 and J usage is TRDJ1, with D perhaps matching TRDD3 (5 bases). The CDR3 is 18 residues long. Germline V CDR1 and CDR2: GEAIGNYY, EKD. Trimming took off 0 bases at V and 5 bases at J, with 24 bases between the two ends. The CDR3 DNA is TGTGCCTGTGACACCGTATTTGTGGGGACCCGGAAGGAGGATAAACTCATCTTT. It yields the protein CACDTVFVGTRKEDKLIF.

This chain joins TRDV2 and TRDJ1; TRDD3 matches 7 bases. The CDR3 has 16 amino acids. Germline-derived CDR1 and CDR2 are GEAIGNYY and EKD. With V trimmed by 5 bases and J by 11 bases, 22 bases remained unmatched. CDR3: CACVPLLGNTPEILIF. CDR3 sequence (DNA): TGTGCCTGTGTCCCCTTACTGGGGAATACACCCGAGATCCTCATCTTT.

This clone ranks as medium-sized. The V and J genes are TRDV2 and TRDJ1, with 9 positions matching TRDD3. The CDR3 is made up of 19 amino acids. The germline V gene encodes CDR1 GEAIGNYY and CDR2 EKD. Unmatched junction bases numbered 15, after V lost 0 bases and J lost 2 bases. The CDR3 spells CACDTVQLGDPTLTDKLIF. The CDR3 DNA reads TGTGCCTGTGACACCGTCCAACTGGGGGACCCCACCCTTACCGATAAACTCATCTTT.

This clone rates as medium-sized. V is TRDV2 and J is TRDJ1; 10 bases match TRDD3. The J segment lost 1 base and the V segment lost 4 bases, leaving 8 bases of the junction unmatched. The CDR3 runs to 16 residues. Germline V lookup: CDR1 GEAIGNYY, CDR2 EKD. The CDR3 DNA reads as TGTGCCTGTGATAGGGTAACTGGGGGATCCACCGATAAACTCATCTTT. Amino acid sequence: CACDRVTGGSTDKLIF.

The table lists this clone with a few counts. A read error is likely here: a far larger clone is one base away. V and J are TRDV2 and TRDJ1; 10 nucleotides line up with TRDD3. CDR1 and CDR2 (germline): GEAIGNYY, EKD. V shed 4 bases, J shed 0 bases, and the junction held 10 bases outside the gene matches. This CDR3 is 17 amino acids long. The CDR3 loop reads CACDQAGDTSYTDKLIF. CDR3 DNA: TGTGCCTGTGATCAAGCGGGGGATACGAGCTACACCGATAAACTCATCTTT.

The J gene was identified as TRDJ3, and no V gene was called; whether TRDD3, the table's D call, matches the DNA was not checked. The CDR3 covers 23 residues. This CDR3 reads CACDTLRPRVLGDTAWDTRQMFF. As DNA, the CDR3 is TGTGCCTGTGACACCCTCCGACCTAGAGTACTGGGGGATACAGCCTGGGACACCCGACAGATGTTTTTC.

This clone was picked up a small number of times. It differs at one base from a far larger clone, so likely a read error. The chain recombines TRDV2 with TRDJ1, with D possibly TRDD3 on 6 matching bases. The CDR3 is 16 amino acids. From germline, CDR1 is GEAIGNYY and CDR2 EKD. Deletions cut 3 bases from V and 0 bases from J, with 16 bases between. CDR3 in DNA: TGTGCCTGTGACGTACCGGGGGACCCTTACACCGATAAACTCATCTTT. Translated: CACDVPGDPYTDKLIF.

The chain uses TRDV2 and TRDJ1; 11 nucleotides agree with TRDD3. The CDR3 length is 18 residues. Germline loops: CDR1 GEAIGNYY, CDR2 EKD. Germline trimming cut 0 bases from V and 0 bases from J; bases unmatched to any gene: 8. CDR3 residues: CACDTLSRLGDNTDKLIF. The CDR3 DNA reads TGTGCCTGTGACACCCTCTCTAGACTGGGGGATAACACCGATAAACTCATCTTT.

The sample holds a few counts of this clone. At residue 13, the DNA translation does not agree with TCRdb's protein; the protein displayed here is the one encoded by the DNA. The chain is built from TRDV2 and TRDJ1; 12 nucleotides line up with TRDD3. The CDR3 covers 15 residues. Germline loops: CDR1 GEAIGNYY, CDR2 EKD. CDR3 nucleotide sequence: TGTGCCTGTTTTCCAGTACTGGGGGATACCGATAAACCCATCTTT. Residues: CACFPVLGDTDKPIF.